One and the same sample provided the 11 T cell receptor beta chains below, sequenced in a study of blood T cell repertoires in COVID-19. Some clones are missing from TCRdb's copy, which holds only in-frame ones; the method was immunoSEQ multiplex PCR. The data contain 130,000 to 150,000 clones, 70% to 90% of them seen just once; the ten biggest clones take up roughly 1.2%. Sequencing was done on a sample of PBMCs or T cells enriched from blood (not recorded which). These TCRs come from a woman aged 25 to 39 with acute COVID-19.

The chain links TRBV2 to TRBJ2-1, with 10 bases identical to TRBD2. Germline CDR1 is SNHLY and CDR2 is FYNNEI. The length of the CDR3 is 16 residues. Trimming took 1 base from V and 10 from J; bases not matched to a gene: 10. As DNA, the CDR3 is TGTGCCAGCAGTGAAGGGCTTCTAGCGGGAGTGGACGAGCAGTTCTTC. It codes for CASSEGLLAGVDEQFF.

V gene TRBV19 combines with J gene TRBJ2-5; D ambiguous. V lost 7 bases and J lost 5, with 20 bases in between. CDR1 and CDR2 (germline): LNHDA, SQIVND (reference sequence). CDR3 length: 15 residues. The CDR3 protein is CASTKNEAAWETQYF. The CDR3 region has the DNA TGTGCCAGTACCAAAAACGAGGCAGCCTGGGAGACCCAGTACTTC. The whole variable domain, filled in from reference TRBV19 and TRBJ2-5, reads DGGITQSPKYLFRKEGQNVTLSCEQNLNHDAMYWYRQDPGQGLRLIYYSQIVNDFQKGDIAEGYSVSREKKESFPLTVTSAQKNPTAFYLCASTKNEAAWETQYFGPGTRLLVL.

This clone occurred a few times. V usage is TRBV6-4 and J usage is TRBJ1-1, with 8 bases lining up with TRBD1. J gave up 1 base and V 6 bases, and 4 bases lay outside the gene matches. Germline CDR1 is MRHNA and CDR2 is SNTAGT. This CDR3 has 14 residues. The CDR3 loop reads CASSSGTGNTEAFF. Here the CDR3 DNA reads TGTGCCAGCAGCTCCGGGACAGGGAACACTGAAGCTTTCTTT.

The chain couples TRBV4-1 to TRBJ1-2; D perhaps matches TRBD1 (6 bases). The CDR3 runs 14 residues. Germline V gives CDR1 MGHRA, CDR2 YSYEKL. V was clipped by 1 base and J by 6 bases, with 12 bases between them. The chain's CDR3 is CASSQGQETDGYTF. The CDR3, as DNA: TGCGCCAGCAGCCAAGGACAGGAAACAGATGGCTACACCTTC.

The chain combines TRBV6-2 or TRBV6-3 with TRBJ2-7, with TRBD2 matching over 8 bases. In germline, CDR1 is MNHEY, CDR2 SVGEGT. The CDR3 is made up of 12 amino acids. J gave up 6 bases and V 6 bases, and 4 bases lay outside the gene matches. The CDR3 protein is CASSGGGGEQYF. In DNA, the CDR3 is TGTGCCAGCAGCGGGGGGGGAGGCGAGCAGTACTTC.

The CDR3 protein is CASSRQGSTGELFF. In nucleotides, the CDR3 is TGTGCCAGCAGCCGTCAGGGGAGCACCGGGGAGCTGTTTTTT. This sequence joins TRBV2 and TRBJ2-2; a possible D gene is TRBD1 (6 bases). The V end lost 6 bases, the J end lost 4 bases, and 12 bases lay between the germline ends. The germline gives CDR1 SNHLY, CDR2 FYNNEI. The CDR3 is made up of 14 amino acids.

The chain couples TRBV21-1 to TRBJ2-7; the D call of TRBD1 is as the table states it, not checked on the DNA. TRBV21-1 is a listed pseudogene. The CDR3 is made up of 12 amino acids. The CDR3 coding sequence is TGTGCCACCCCGACAGGGATCTACGAGCAGTACTTC. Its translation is CATPTGIYEQYF.

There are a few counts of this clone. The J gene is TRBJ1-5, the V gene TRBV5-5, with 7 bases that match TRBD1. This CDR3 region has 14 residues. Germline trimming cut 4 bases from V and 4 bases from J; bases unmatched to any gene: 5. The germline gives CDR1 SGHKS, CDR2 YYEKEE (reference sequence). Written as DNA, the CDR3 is TGTGCCAGCAGCATAATGACAGGGAATCAGCCCCAGCATTTT. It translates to CASSIMTGNQPQHF.

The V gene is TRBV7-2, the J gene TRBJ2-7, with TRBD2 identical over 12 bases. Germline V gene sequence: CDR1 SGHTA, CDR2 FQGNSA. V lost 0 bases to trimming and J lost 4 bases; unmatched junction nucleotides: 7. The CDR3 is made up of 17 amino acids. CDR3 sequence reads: CASSLAVTSGSRYEQYF. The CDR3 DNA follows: TGTGCCAGCAGCTTAGCTGTGACTAGCGGGAGTAGGTACGAGCAGTACTTC.

This CDR3 is CASRLAGGANEQFF. The CDR3 coding sequence is TGCGCCAGCAGGTTAGCGGGAGGCGCCAATGAGCAGTTCTTC. The chain couples TRBV5-1 to TRBJ2-1; 10 bases line up with TRBD2. Germline-derived CDR1 and CDR2 are SGHRS and YFSETQ. The CDR3 totals 14 residues. Unmatched junction bases numbered 5, after V lost 5 bases and J lost 6 bases.

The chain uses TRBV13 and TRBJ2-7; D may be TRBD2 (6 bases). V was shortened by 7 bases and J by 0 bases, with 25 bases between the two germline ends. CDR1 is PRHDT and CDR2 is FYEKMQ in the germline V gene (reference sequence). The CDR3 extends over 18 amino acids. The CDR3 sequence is CASITCRDFPNSSYEQYF. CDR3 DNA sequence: TGTGCCAGCATAACCTGCCGGGACTTCCCTAACAGCTCCTACGAGCAGTACTTC.